Sequencing of this TCR beta chain was carried out in a study of OX40 agonist ivuxolimab in advanced cancers. In germline, CDR1 is MDHEN, CDR2 SYDVKM. J lost 3 bases, V lost 5 bases, and 5 bases had no gene match. This CDR3 is built from 14 residues. Libraries were prepared by immunoSEQ multiplex PCR; TCRdb keeps only in-frame clonotypes and omits some of them. The table has approximately 69,000 clones, about three quarters seen once. The starting material was CD4+ or CD8+ T cells sorted from blood, obtained in a trial of the OX40 agonist ivuxolimab. V is TRBV28 and J is TRBJ2-5; 8 bases are a match to TRBD1. This TCR came from an adult with an advanced solid tumor such as melanoma, head and neck, liver or kidney cancer. The CDR3 protein is CASSTRQGKETQYF. Written as DNA, the CDR3 is TGTGCCAGCAGTACCCGACAGGGGAAAGAGACCCAGTACTTC. The full variable domain, its missing parts supplied by reference TRBV28 and TRBJ2-5, is DVKVTQSSRYLVKRTGEKVFLECVQDMDHENMFWYRQDPGLGLRLIYFSYDVKMKEKGDIPEGYSVSREKKERFSLILESASTNQTSMYLCASSTRQGKETQYFGPGTRLLVL.